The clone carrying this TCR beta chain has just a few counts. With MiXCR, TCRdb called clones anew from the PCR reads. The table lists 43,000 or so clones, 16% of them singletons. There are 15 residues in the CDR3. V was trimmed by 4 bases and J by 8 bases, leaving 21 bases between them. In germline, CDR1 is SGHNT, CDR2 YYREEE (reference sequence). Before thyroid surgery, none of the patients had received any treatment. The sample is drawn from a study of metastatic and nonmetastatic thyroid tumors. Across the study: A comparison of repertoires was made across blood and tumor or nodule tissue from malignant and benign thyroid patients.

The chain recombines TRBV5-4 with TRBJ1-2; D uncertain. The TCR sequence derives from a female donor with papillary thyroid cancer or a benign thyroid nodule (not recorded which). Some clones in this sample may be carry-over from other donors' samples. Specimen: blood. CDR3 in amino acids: CASSTGGPPGDGYTF. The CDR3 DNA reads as TGTGCCAGCAGCACGGGCGGGCCTCCAGGAGACGGCTACACCTTC. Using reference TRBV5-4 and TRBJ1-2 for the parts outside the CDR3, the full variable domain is ETGVTQSPTHLIKTRGQQVTLRCSSQSGHNTVSWYQQALGQGPQFIFQYYREEENGRGNFPPRFSGLQFPNYSSELNVNALELDDSALYLCASSTGGPPGDGYTFGSGTRLTVV.